A single sample is the source of the 23 T cell receptor beta chains below, sequenced in a study of neurological immune-mediated disorders. TCRdb reprocessed the 5' RACE reads with MiXCR, giving one entry per CDR3 protein. In the table there are about 71,000 distinct CDR3 sequences, less than 5.5% of which are singletons. Specimen: PBMCs. These receptors came from a man in his thirties or forties with multiple sclerosis.

This clonotype was seen a handful of times. This chain links TRBV7-6 with TRBJ2-5; TRBD1 is a possible D gene (5 bases). CDR1 SGHVS and CDR2 FNYEAQ come from the germline V gene. The CDR3 extends over 15 amino acids. Deletions cut 4 bases from V and 3 bases from J, with 15 bases between. The CDR3 region is CASSSAWGREETQYF. The CDR3 nucleotides read TGTGCCAGCAGCTCTGCCTGGGGCAGGGAAGAGACCCAGTACTTC.

This clonotype was found many times. The chain uses TRBV5-1 and TRBJ2-3; no definite D call. V was pared by 1 base and J by 4 bases, with 16 bases between. Per the germline V gene, CDR1 is SGHRS and CDR2 is YFSETQ. The CDR3 spans 16 residues. CDR3 sequence: CASSLKLLSGSDTQYF. The CDR3 coding sequence is TGCGCCAGCAGCTTGAAACTCCTAAGTGGGTCAGATACGCAGTATTTT.

This clonotype appeared many times. The V call is TRBV20-1, the J call TRBJ2-7; TRBD2 aligns across 11 bases. Germline lookup yields CDR1 DFQATT and CDR2 SNEGSKA (reference sequence). The CDR3 contains 15 residues. V was clipped by 3 bases and J by 2 bases; unmatched bases: 6. CDR3 sequence (DNA): TGCAGTGCTAGTATCCTAGCGGGGGGACCCTACGAGCAGTACTTC. It is translated as CSASILAGGPYEQYF.

The table lists this clonotype with a few counts. The chain uses TRBV5-5 and TRBJ2-3; D perhaps matches TRBD2 (6 bases). The CDR3 is 16 residues long. V was cut by 4 bases and J by 4 bases, with 19 bases left in between. Germline CDR1 SGHKS, CDR2 YYEKEE (reference sequence). This CDR3 is CASSIFSGGGSDTQYF. CDR3 DNA sequence: TGTGCCAGCAGCATTTTTAGCGGAGGAGGCTCAGATACGCAGTATTTT.

This clonotype has ten or more counts. The gene calls are TRBV7-2 and TRBJ1-5; D unclear. V dropped 1 base and J dropped 9 bases, with 7 bases sitting between them. The CDR3 covers 12 residues. The germline gives CDR1 SGHTA, CDR2 FQGNSA. The DNA for the CDR3 is TGTGCCAGCAGCTTAGTAGGATGGCCCCAGCATTTT. It translates to CASSLVGWPQHF.

There are many counts of this clonotype. The chain has TRBV18 and TRBJ2-1, with unresolved D. The CDR3 consists of 12 residues. CDR1 and CDR2 from the germline V gene are KGHSH and LQKENI. V lost 1 base and J lost 5, with 3 bases in between. In DNA, the CDR3 is TGTGCCAGCTCACCACAGGACAATGAGCAGTTCTTC. Residues: CASSPQDNEQFF. The full variable domain, in which reference TRBV18 and TRBJ2-1 provide the parts outside the CDR3, is NAGVMQNPRHLVRRRGQEARLRCSPMKGHSHVYWYRQLPEEGLKFMVYLQKENIIDESGMPKERFSAEFPKEGPSILRIQQVVRGDSAAYFCASSPQDNEQFFGPGTRLTVL.

This clonotype was seen more than once but under ten times. The chain recombines TRBV20-1 with TRBJ1-5; no firm D call. This CDR3 has 12 residues. V lost 4 bases, J lost 6 bases, and 10 bases lay in between. Germline V gives CDR1 DFQATT, CDR2 SNEGSKA (reference sequence). CDR3 amino acids: CSATKGVQPQHF. The CDR3 DNA follows: TGCAGTGCTACGAAGGGAGTTCAGCCCCAGCATTTT.

This clonotype has more than one count but fewer than ten. V usage is TRBV21-1 and J usage is TRBJ2-7; the DNA was not used to check the table's D call, TRBD1. TRBV21-1 counts as a pseudogene. This CDR3 is built from 14 residues. CDR3 sequence (DNA): TGTGCCAGCAGCGGTAGGGAAATCCCTGGCGAGCAGTACGTC. Protein sequence: CASSGREIPGEQYV.

This chain links TRBV20-1 with TRBJ1-6; 7 nucleotides match TRBD1. Germline CDR1 reads DFQATT; CDR2 reads SNEGSKA (reference sequence). J gave up 8 bases and V 6 bases, and 7 bases lay outside the gene matches. This CDR3 is 13 amino acids long. The CDR3 nucleotides read TGCAGTGCAAACAGGGGAATAGATTCACCCCTCCACTTT. It encodes CSANRGIDSPLHF.

This clonotype was detected many times. The chain has TRBV6-2 or TRBV6-3 and TRBJ1-1, with D hard to call. CDR3 size: 14 residues. Trimming took 2 bases from V and 0 from J, leaving 7 bases between them. CDR1 and CDR2 from the germline V gene are MNHEY and SVGEGT. The CDR3 loop reads CASSYKMVNTEAFF. CDR3 nucleotides: TGTGCCAGCAGTTACAAAATGGTGAACACTGAAGCTTTCTTT.

This clonotype was seen at least ten times. The chain has TRBV12-3 or TRBV12-4 and TRBJ1-2; the D gene is possibly TRBD1 (5 bases). Deletions cut 11 bases from V and 5 bases from J, with 24 bases between. The CDR3 spans 15 residues. The CDR3 DNA is TGTGCCGCGACCCCGACACAGGCAAGGCAGTATGGCTACACCTTC. This translates into CAATPTQARQYGYTF.

The V gene is TRBV20-1, the J gene TRBJ1-2, with 11 bases fitting TRBD1. This CDR3 has 15 residues. The V gene end was trimmed by 4 bases and the J gene end by 5 bases; junction bases not matched to a gene: 9. Germline values: CDR1 DFQATT, CDR2 SNEGSKA (reference sequence). CDR3 region: CSATGTGGPWYGYTF. As DNA, the CDR3 is TGCAGTGCTACCGGGACAGGGGGGCCCTGGTATGGCTACACCTTC.

This clonotype appeared many times. The rearrangement uses TRBV20-1 and TRBJ1-1; no firm D call. Germline lookup yields CDR1 DFQATT and CDR2 SNEGSKA (reference sequence). CDR3 length: 14 amino acids. The V end lost 2 bases, the J end lost 2 bases, and 12 bases lay between the germline ends. The CDR3 region has the DNA TGCAGTGCTAGAAAAACGGCGGGTAACACTGAAGCTTTCTTT. Translation gives CSARKTAGNTEAFF.

This clonotype has a count of ten or more. J is TRBJ2-7 and V is TRBV14; TRBD1 or TRBD2 may be the D gene (6 bases each). V was cut by 0 bases and J by 4 bases, with 13 bases left in between. Germline V gene data show CDR1 as SGHDN and CDR2 as FVKESK. There are 15 residues in the CDR3. The CDR3: CASSQDWGAGYEQYF. CDR3 nucleotide sequence: TGTGCCAGCAGCCAAGATTGGGGGGCAGGGTACGAGCAGTACTTC.

This clonotype was found many times. V is TRBV7-8 and J is TRBJ1-2; TRBD1 agrees at 8 bases. V trimming: 5 bases; J trimming: 6 bases; junction bases outside the gene matches: 11. Germline V lookup: CDR1 SGHVS, CDR2 FQNEAQ. The CDR3 length is 15 residues. The chain's CDR3 is CASSPRTGRSNGYTF. The CDR3 DNA is TGTGCCAGCAGCCCCAGGACAGGGAGGAGTAATGGCTACACCTTC.

The sample holds a few counts of this clonotype. The chain is built from TRBV5-6 and TRBJ1-2; D unclear. V was pared by 1 base and J by 4 bases, with 14 bases between. Germline CDR1 SGHDT, CDR2 YYEEEE. The CDR3 extends over 15 amino acids. The CDR3 spells CASSLLYQLAYGYTF. In DNA form, the CDR3 reads TGTGCCAGCAGCTTGCTCTACCAGTTAGCCTATGGCTACACCTTC.

The V call is TRBV3-1, the J call TRBJ1-3; D gene uncertain. This CDR3 region has 12 residues. CDR1 LGHDT and CDR2 YNNKEL come from the germline V gene (reference sequence). V was trimmed by 0 bases and J by 7 bases, leaving 4 bases between them. The chain's CDR3 is CASSQDWNTIYF. The CDR3 DNA reads TGTGCCAGCAGCCAAGACTGGAACACCATATATTTT.

The sample holds many counts of this clonotype. The gene calls are TRBV3-1 and TRBJ1-1; D unclear. This CDR3 has 14 amino acids. V was clipped by 1 base and J by 5 bases, with 11 bases between them. Germline CDR1 reads LGHDT; CDR2 reads YNNKEL (reference sequence). CDR3 in amino acids: CASSQGRRVTEAFF. CDR3 nucleotides: TGTGCCAGCAGCCAAGGCAGGAGGGTTACTGAAGCTTTCTTT. Complete variable domain (other parts from reference TRBV3-1 and TRBJ1-1): DTAVSQTPKYLVTQMGNDKSIKCEQNLGHDTMYWYKQDSKKFLKIMFSYNNKELIINETVPNRFSPKSPDKAHLNLHINSLELGDSAVYFCASSQGRRVTEAFFGQGTRLTVV.

The chain is built from TRBV24-1 and TRBJ2-2, with D perhaps matching TRBD1 (5 bases). Germline loops: CDR1 KGHDR, CDR2 SFDVKD. The CDR3 runs 15 residues. The V gene lost 7 bases and the J gene lost 1 base, with 12 bases spanning the gap. The CDR3: CATSLSQGNTGELFF. The DNA for the CDR3 is TGTGCCACCAGCTTGAGTCAGGGGAACACCGGGGAGCTGTTTTTT.

There are many counts of this clonotype. The chain couples TRBV6-4 to TRBJ2-3; TRBD2 aligns across 9 bases. The CDR3 contains 15 residues. After removal of 7 bases from V and 0 bases from J, the junction contained 5 bases not matched to a gene. The germline V gene has CDR1 MRHNA and CDR2 SNTAGT. CDR3 sequence (DNA): TGTGCCAGCAAAGCTAGCGGGACTAGCACAGATACGCAGTATTTT. Translated, it gives CASKASGTSTDTQYF.

This clonotype was detected ten times or more. This sequence joins TRBV5-5 and TRBJ1-1, with D possibly being TRBD1 (5 bases). The CDR3 has 13 residues. In germline, CDR1 is SGHKS, CDR2 YYEKEE (reference sequence). V was pared by 4 bases and J by 4 bases, with 11 bases between. This chain's CDR3 is CASSPGRATEAFF. CDR3 DNA sequence: TGTGCCAGCAGCCCGGGACGGGCCACTGAAGCTTTCTTT.

This clonotype was seen only a few times. This chain joins TRBV20-1 and TRBJ2-3; D may match TRBD1 or TRBD2 (5 bases each). Germline V gene lookup returns CDR1 DFQATT and CDR2 SNEGSKA (reference sequence). The V and J ends lost 8 bases and 0 bases respectively, with 15 bases between them. The CDR3 length is 14 residues. Written as DNA, the CDR3 is TGCAGTTCCGTAAGGGGACCTAGCACAGATACGCAGTATTTT. This encodes CSSVRGPSTDTQYF.

In its sample, this clonotype was seen many times. This chain joins TRBV5-5 and TRBJ1-2; 7 bases line up with TRBD1. The CDR3 consists of 14 residues. CDR1 SGHKS and CDR2 YYEKEE come from the germline V gene (reference sequence). J was trimmed by 4 bases and V by 4 bases; bases with no gene match: 7. The CDR3 loop is CASSEQGIGYGYTF. For the CDR3, the DNA is TGTGCCAGCAGCGAACAGGGGATCGGCTATGGCTACACCTTC. The full variable domain, its missing parts supplied by reference TRBV5-5 and TRBJ1-2, is DAGVTQSPTHLIKTRGQQVTLRCSPISGHKSVSWYQQVLGQGPQFIFQYYEKEERGRGNFPDRFSARQFPNYSSELNVNALLLGDSALYLCASSEQGIGYGYTFGSGTRLTVV.